This TCR beta chain was retrieved from a study of blood T cell repertoires in COVID-19 (dated by TCRdb to 2020 to 2021). Looking at the study overall: Samples from collaborators originated in the United States, Italy and Spain and spanned both the acute and convalescent phases of COVID-19. Deeply sampled blood TCRbeta repertoires from subjects exposed to, actively infected with, or recovered from COVID-19 were included in the dataset. A de-identified subject ID, COVID-19 status, age in years and sex were almost always included in the sample metadata. The samples were drawn from two sources: the first 160 participants of the ongoing ImmuneRACE study, and about 1,300 subjects contributed by 6 global collaborators. The repertoires were released in a freely available public database meant as a resource for research on the immune response to SARS-CoV-2. The material from the prospective study consisted of cDNA or gDNA derived from T cells, B-cell-depleted T cells, or PBMCs. Where HLA class I and class II types were available, the types were taken from metadata supplied by the sample provider, not from assay-based typing.

Notes on this clone: Its target antigen remains unknown. Base qualities were left out, and no much larger clone turns up one base away.

CDR1 and CDR2, per the germline V gene, are MNHEY and SVGAGI. The CDR3 contains 15 residues, cysteine and phenylalanine counted. Only CDR3 DNA is held: 45 bases, read in frame from base 1. After removal of 6 bases from V and 0 bases from J, the junction retains 6 bases not matched to a gene. Each collaborating institution followed its own protocols to collect whole blood in K2EDTA tubes. Collaborator samples were shipped for TCRbeta analysis as frozen whole blood, isolated PBMCs, or DNA extracted from either sample type. TCRbeta CDR3 regions were amplified from genomic DNA using the immunoSEQ Assay, a bias-controlled multiplex PCR. The paper's data handling went like this. The number of nucleated cells in each sample was estimated from the amplification of reference gene primers within the assay. To quantify the absolute abundance of each unique TCRbeta CDR3 rearrangement, sequence reads were collapsed and filtered. For each sample, productive Simpson clonality was calculated by taking the square root of Simpson's diversity index across productive rearrangements. Not all clones reach the TCRdb copy of this immuneACCESS table, which keeps in-frame sequences only. Checked studies attribute under half of the gap to unresolved V genes and leave the rest unexplained. V and J calls and clone size are those listed in that table; D and trimming were worked out from the DNA. The sample table contains 65,000 to 90,000 clones; only one count was recorded for about nine tenths of them. The ten largest account for 7.5% to 9.5% of the sample.

Summary of the overall study and its limitations: How much clinical and demographic metadata was included differed by source and by participant, and the metadata was provided uncurated.

The V and J segments used are TRBV6-5 and TRBJ2-7, with 9 bases matching TRBD1. The receptor's source is a middle-aged man with acute or convalescent COVID-19. The sequenced material came from peripheral blood. The DNA sequence follows: TGTGCCAGCAGGGCCGGGACAGGGATCTCCTACGAGCAGTACTTC. Translated, it gives CASRAGTGISYEQYF.